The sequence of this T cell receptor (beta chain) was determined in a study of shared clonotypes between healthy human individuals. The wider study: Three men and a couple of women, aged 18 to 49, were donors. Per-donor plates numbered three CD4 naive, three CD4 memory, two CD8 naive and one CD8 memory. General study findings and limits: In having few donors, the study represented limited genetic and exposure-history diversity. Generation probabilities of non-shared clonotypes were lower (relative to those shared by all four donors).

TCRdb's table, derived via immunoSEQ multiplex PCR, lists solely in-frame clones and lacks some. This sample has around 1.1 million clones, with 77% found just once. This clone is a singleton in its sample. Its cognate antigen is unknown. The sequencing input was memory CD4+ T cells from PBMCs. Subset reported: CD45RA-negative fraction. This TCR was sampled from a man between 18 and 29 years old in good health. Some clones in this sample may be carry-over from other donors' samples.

CDR3 sequence (DNA): TGCGCCAGCAGACGAGAAGAGACCCAGTACTTC. This gives the protein CASRREETQYF. The J gene is TRBJ2-5, the V gene TRBV10-1; unclear D gene. CDR3 length equals 11 residues. Germline assignment: CDR1 WNHNN and CDR2 SYGVQD (reference sequence). The V end was cut by 6 bases, the J end by 3 bases, with 5 bases between.